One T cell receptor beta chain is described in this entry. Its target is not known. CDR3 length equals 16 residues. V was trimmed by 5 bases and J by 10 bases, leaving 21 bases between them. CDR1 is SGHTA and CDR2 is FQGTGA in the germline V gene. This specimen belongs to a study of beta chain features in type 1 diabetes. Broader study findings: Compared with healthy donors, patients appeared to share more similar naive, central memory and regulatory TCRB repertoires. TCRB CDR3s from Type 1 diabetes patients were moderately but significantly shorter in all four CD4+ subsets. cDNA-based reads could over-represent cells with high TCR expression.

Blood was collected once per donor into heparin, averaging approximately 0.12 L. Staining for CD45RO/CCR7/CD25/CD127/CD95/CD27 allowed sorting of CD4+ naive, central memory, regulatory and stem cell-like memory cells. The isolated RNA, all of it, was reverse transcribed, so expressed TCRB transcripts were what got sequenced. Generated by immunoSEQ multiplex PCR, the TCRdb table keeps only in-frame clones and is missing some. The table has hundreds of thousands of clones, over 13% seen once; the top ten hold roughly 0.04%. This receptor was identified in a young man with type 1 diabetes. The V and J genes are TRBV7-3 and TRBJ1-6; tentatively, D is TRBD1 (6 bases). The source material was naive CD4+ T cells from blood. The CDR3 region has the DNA TGTGCCAGCAGCGGTGGAGGGGGAAGAGGCTCATCACCCCTCCACTTT. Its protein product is CASSGGGGRGSSPLHF.